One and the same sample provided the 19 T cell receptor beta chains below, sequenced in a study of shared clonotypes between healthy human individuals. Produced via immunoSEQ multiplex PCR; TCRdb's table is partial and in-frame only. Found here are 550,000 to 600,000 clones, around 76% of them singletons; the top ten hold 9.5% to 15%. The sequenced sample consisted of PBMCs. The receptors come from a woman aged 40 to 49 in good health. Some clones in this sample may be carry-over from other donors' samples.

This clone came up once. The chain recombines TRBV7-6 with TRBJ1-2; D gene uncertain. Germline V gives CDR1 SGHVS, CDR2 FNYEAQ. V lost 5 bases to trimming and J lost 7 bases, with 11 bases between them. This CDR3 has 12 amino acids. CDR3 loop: CASSPCWAGYTF. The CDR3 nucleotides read TGTGCCAGCAGCCCCTGTTGGGCTGGCTACACCTTC.

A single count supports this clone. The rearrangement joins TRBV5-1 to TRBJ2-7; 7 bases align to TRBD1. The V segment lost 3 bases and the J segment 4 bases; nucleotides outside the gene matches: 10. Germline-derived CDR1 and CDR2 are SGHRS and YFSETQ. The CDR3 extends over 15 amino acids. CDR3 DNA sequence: TGCGCCAGCAGCTCGACCCCGACAGGGATTTACGAGCAGTACTTC. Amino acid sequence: CASSSTPTGIYEQYF.

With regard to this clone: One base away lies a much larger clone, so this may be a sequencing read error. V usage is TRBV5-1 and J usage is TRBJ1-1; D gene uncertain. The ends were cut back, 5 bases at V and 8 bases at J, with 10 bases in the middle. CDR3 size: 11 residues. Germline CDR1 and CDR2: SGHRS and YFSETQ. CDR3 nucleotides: TGCGCCAGCAGGGCGACGGGCGAAGCTTTCTTT. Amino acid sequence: CASRATGEAFF.

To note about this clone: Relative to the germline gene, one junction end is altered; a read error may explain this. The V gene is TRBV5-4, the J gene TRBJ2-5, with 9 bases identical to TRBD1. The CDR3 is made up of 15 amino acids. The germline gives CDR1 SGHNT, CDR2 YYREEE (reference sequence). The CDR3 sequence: CASNLAGTGTETQYF. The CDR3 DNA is TGTGCCAGCAACTTGGCCGGGACAGGGACGGAGACCCAGTACTTC.

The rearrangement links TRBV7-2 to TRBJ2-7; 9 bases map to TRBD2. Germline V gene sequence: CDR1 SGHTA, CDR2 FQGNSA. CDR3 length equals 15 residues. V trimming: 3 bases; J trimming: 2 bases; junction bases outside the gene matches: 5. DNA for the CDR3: TGTGCCAGCAGCTTTAGTAGCGGGGGAGCCTACGAGCAGTACTTC. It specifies CASSFSSGGAYEQYF.

CDR3 DNA sequence: TGTGCCAGCTCACCTTCCGGGAGCCCCAACGTCCTGACTTTC. Translating it yields CASSPSGSPNVLTF. The gene calls are TRBV18 and TRBJ2-6; tentative D call: TRBD2 (6 bases). V lost 3 bases to trimming and J lost 8 bases, with 11 bases between them. This CDR3 spans 14 amino acids. Germline CDR1 and CDR2: KGHSH and LQKENI.

The chain's CDR3 is CASSLYPAPTPQETQYF. CDR3 DNA: TGTGCCAGCAGTTTATACCCGGCCCCGACCCCTCAAGAGACCCAGTACTTC. The chain carries TRBV28 and TRBJ2-5; D unresolved. This CDR3 is 17 amino acids long. CDR1 is MDHEN, CDR2 SYDVKM, per germline. Trimming removed 1 base from V and 2 bases from J, with 17 bases in between.

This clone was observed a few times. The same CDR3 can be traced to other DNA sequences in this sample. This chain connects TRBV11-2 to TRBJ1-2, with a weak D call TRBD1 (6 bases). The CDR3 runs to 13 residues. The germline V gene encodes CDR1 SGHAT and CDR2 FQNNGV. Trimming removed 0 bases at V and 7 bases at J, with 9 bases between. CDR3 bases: TGTGCCAGCAGCTTAGATCGAGGGGGTGGCTACACCTTC. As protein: CASSLDRGGGYTF.

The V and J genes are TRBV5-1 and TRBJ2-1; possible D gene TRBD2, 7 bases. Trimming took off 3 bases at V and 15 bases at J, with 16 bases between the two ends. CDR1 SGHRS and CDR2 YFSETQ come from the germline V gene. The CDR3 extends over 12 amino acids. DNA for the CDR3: TGCGCCAGCAGCTGGGAGGGTCGGGGGCCGTTCTTC. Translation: CASSWEGRGPFF.

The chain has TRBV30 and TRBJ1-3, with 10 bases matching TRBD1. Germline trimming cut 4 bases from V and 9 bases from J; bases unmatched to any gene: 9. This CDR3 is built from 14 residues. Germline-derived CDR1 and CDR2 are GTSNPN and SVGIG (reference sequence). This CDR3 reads CAWTGTGVFGTIYF. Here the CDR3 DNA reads TGTGCCTGGACCGGGACAGGGGTTTTTGGCACCATATATTTT.

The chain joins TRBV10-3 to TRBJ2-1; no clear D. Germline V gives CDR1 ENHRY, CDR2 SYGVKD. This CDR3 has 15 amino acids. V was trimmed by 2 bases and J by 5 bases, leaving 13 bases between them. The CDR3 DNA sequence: TGTGCCATCAGTGAGATGGGCAGAGCTAACAATGAGCAGTTCTTC. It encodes CAISEMGRANNEQFF.

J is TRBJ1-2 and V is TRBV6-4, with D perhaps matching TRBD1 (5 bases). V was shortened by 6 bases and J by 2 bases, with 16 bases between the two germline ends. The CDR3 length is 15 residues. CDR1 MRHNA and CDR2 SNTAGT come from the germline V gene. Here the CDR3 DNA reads TGTGCCAGCAGAGGTGAGGCAGGGTCAAACTATGGCTACACCTTC. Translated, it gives CASRGEAGSNYGYTF.

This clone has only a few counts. For the CDR3, the DNA is TGTGCCAGCATTTCCCTCTACAGTTTTAGTACCGGGGAGCTGTTTTTT. Translated: CASISLYSFSTGELFF. The chain recombines TRBV5-6 with TRBJ2-2; no clear D gene. Trimming pared 6 bases from V and 5 bases from J, leaving 20 bases between. This CDR3 has 16 residues. Per germline, CDR1 SGHDT and CDR2 YYEEEE.

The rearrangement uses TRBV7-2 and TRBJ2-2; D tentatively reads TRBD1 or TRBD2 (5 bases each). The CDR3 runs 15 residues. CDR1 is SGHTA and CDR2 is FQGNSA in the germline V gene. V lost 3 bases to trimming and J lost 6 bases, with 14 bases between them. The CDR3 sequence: CASSFRDPASGELFF. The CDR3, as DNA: TGTGCCAGCAGCTTCCGGGACCCAGCCTCCGGGGAGCTGTTTTTT.

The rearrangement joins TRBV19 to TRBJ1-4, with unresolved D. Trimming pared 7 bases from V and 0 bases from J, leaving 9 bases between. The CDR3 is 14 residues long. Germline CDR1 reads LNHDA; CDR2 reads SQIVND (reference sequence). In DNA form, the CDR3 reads TGTGCCAGTAATGAGCCCGCAACTAATGAAAAACTGTTTTTT. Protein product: CASNEPATNEKLFF. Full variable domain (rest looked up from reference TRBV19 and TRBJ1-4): DGGITQSPKYLFRKEGQNVTLSCEQNLNHDAMYWYRQDPGQGLRLIYYSQIVNDFQKGDIAEGYSVSREKKESFPLTVTSAQKNPTAFYLCASNEPATNEKLFFGSGTQLSVL.

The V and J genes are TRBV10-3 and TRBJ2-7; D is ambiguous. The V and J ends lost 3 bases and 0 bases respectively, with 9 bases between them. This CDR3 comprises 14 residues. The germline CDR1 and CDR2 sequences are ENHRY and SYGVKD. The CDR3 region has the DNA TGTGCCATCAGTGATCGTCTATCCTCCTACGAGCAGTACTTC. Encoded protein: CAISDRLSSYEQYF.

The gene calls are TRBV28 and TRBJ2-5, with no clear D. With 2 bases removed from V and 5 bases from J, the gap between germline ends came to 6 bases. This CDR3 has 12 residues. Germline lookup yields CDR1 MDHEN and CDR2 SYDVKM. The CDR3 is CASSLSAETQYF. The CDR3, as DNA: TGTGCCAGCAGTTTAAGCGCCGAGACCCAGTACTTC.

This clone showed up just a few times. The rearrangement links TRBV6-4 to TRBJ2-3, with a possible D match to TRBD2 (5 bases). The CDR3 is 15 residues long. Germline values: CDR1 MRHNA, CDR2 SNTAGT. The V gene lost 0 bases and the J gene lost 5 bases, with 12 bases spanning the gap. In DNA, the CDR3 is TGTGCCAGCAGTGACTCCGAGGGAGTGGTAGATACGCAGTATTTT. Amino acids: CASSDSEGVVDTQYF.

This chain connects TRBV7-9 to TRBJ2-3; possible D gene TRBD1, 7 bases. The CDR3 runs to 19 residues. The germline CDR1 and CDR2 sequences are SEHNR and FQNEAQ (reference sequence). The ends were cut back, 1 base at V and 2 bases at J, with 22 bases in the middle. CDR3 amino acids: CASSLGTGGADGITDTQYF. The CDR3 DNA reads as TGTGCCAGCAGCTTAGGGACAGGAGGGGCGGACGGGATCACAGATACGCAGTATTTT.